This T cell receptor beta chain is from a study of regulatory T cells in long-lasting Graves disease. This clonotype showed up just a few times. Construction of TCR beta libraries relied on iRepertoire HTBI primers and on Arm-PCR targeting CDR3 regions. TCRdb used MiXCR to reprocess the multiplex PCR reads, holding one entry per CDR3 protein. The sample carries some 490,000 distinct CDR3 sequences, approximately 12% recorded once. The V and J ends lost 3 bases and 4 bases respectively, with 12 bases between them. In germline, CDR1 is PRHDT, CDR2 FYEKMQ (reference sequence). This CDR3 is 14 amino acids long. Time point meaning: newly diagnosed GD, antithyroid drugs for less than 3 months. RNA from PBMCs was the source of the TCR library. Per American Thyroid Association guidelines, Graves' disease was diagnosed. This same sample was also taken into another study, of T cells in Graves' hyperthyroidism and ophthalmopathy. That report notes: Carried out on the TCR CDR3, a first-round RT-PCR used the HTBI primer set.

The clonotype originates from a woman aged 25-40 years with Graves disease. This specimen was peripheral blood mononuclear cells (PBMCs), taken at new diagnosis, from a patient treated with antithyroid drugs. V is TRBV13 and J is TRBJ2-5; TRBD1 is a possible D gene (6 bases). The CDR3 reads CASSFSQGGETQYF. The CDR3 nucleotides read TGTGCCAGCAGCTTTTCACAGGGCGGAGAGACCCAGTACTTC.